This T cell receptor (beta chain) was captured by sequencing in a study of T cell repertoires in ileal Crohn's disease. Looking at the study overall: Approximately 35% were active smokers at surgery; median disease duration was approximately 7.3 years.

Included were adult ileal or ileocolonic Crohn's patients indicated for ileocolonic resection. Sequencing used immunoSEQ multiplex PCR; TCRdb keeps in-frame clones, though not all of them. In the table there are approximately 8,000 clones, 81% of which are singletons. In regard to this clone: The antigen is undetermined.

The CDR3 extends over 14 amino acids. Germline CDR1 and CDR2: SGHRS and YFSETQ. V lost 4 bases, J lost 5 bases, and 3 bases stayed unmatched. Whole-study results and caveats: Mucosal expansions were suggested to be mainly CD8 T cells. Clonality above 26.8% at surgery always came with endoscopic recurrence.

The V gene is TRBV5-1, the J gene TRBJ1-4; 9 bases are shared with TRBD1. The receptor's source is an adult with Crohn's disease. Sequences were obtained from ileal tissue. The CDR3 DNA reads TGCGCCAGCAGCCGGACAGGGGAGAATGAAAAACTGTTTTTT. This gives the protein CASSRTGENEKLFF. Together with reference TRBV5-1 and TRBJ1-4, the CDR3 gives the full variable domain: KAGVTQTPRYLIKTRGQQVTLSCSPISGHRSVSWYQQTPGQGLQFLFEYFSETQRNKGNFPGRFSGRQFSNSRSEMNVSTLELGDSALYLCASSRTGENEKLFFGSGTQLSVL.